This TCR beta chain was captured in a study of cytomegalovirus exposure and HLA in healthy donors. General observations from the study: Cytomegalovirus-associated status was assigned to some 180 TCR beta chains.

The donors gave bone marrow, and they were healthy. Concerning this clone itself: Its cognate antigen is unknown.

The CDR3 length is 15 residues. V lost 1 base to trimming and J lost 3 bases, with 12 bases between them. Germline V lookup: CDR1 SGHVS, CDR2 FQNEAQ. Primers included in the PCR were 60 Vbeta and 13 Jbeta primers. Using immunoSEQ multiplex PCR, the repertoire was profiled, and TCRdb retains in-frame clones only, with some absent. The repertoire consists of some 200,000 clones, with just under 70% occurring once and the leading ten covering 2% to 3%. The chain has TRBV7-8 and TRBJ1-2; tentative D call: TRBD1 (6 bases). This receptor was obtained from a man aged 35 to 55 in good health and CMV-seropositive. Specimen: PBMCs. The CDR3 DNA is TGTGCCAGCAGCTTAGTTTGGGGGCAGGACTATGGCTACACCTTC. Its protein product is CASSLVWGQDYGYTF. Together with reference TRBV7-8 and TRBJ1-2, the CDR3 gives the full variable domain: GAGVSQSPRYKVAKRGQDVALRCDPISGHVSLFWYQQALGQGPEFLTYFQNEAQLDKSGLPSDRFFAERPEGSVSTLKIQRTQQEDSAVYLCASSLVWGQDYGYTFGSGTRLTVV.